One and the same sample provided the 31 T cell receptor beta chains below, sequenced in a study of T cell changes during pregnancy in multiple sclerosis. The data were produced by immunoSEQ multiplex PCR, yet TCRdb's version contains in-frame clones alone and is incomplete. The sample contains tens of thousands of clones, roughly 93% of which appear only once. The sequencing here drew on peripheral blood, taken in the third trimester of pregnancy. All receptors derive from a female donor with multiple sclerosis, enrolled in a pregnancy study.

V usage is TRBV5-8 and J usage is TRBJ1-1; D is undetermined. Germline V gene sequence: CDR1 SGHTS, CDR2 YDEGEE. This CDR3 has 15 amino acids. V lost 1 base and J 0 bases, leaving 10 bases between the germline ends. Here the CDR3 DNA reads TGTGCCAGCAGCTTGTCCCGTCAGATGAACACTGAAGCTTTCTTT. This codes for CASSLSRQMNTEAFF.

The chain recombines TRBV5-1 with TRBJ2-3, with TRBD2 matching over 7 bases. Looked up from germline, CDR1 is SGHRS and CDR2 is YFSETQ. CDR3 length: 15 amino acids. V lost 2 bases to trimming and J lost 0 bases; unmatched junction nucleotides: 3. The DNA of the CDR3 is TGCGCCAGCAGCTTCCTGGGGGGGAGCACAGATACGCAGTATTTT. Protein: CASSFLGGSTDTQYF.

J is TRBJ1-4 and V is TRBV4-1; D might be TRBD1 (5 bases). In germline, CDR1 is MGHRA, CDR2 YSYEKL. CDR3 length: 12 residues. V lost 5 bases to trimming and J lost 6 bases, with 7 bases between them. The CDR3 here is CASSKGYEKLFF. CDR3 coding DNA: TGCGCCAGCAGCAAGGGGTATGAAAAACTGTTTTTT.

V is TRBV7-3 and J is TRBJ1-1; D may be TRBD1 (5 bases). V lost 3 bases and J 1 base, leaving 6 bases between the germline ends. The CDR3 is 13 residues long. Germline V gene data show CDR1 as SGHTA and CDR2 as FQGTGA. CDR3 protein: CASSLTANTEAFF. The DNA of the CDR3 is TGTGCCAGCAGCTTGACAGCGAACACTGAAGCTTTCTTT.

The chain links TRBV5-1 to TRBJ1-1, with 9 bases matching TRBD1. CDR1 and CDR2 from the germline V gene are SGHRS and YFSETQ. The CDR3 runs to 14 residues. V shed 2 bases and J 5 bases; nucleotides not matched to a gene: 4. CDR3 bases: TGCGCCAGCAGCTTAGACAGGGGGGGAACTGAAGCTTTCTTT. Residues: CASSLDRGGTEAFF.

V is TRBV5-1 and J is TRBJ2-7, with no clear D. Germline V CDR1 and CDR2: SGHRS, YFSETQ. Trimming stripped 0 bases from V and 2 bases from J, with 9 bases between. The CDR3 has 14 residues. CDR3 sequence reads: CASSLVPGTYEQYF. For the CDR3, the DNA is TGCGCCAGCAGCTTGGTCCCAGGAACCTACGAGCAGTACTTC.

The gene calls are TRBV28 and TRBJ1-2, with D possibly TRBD1 on 6 matching bases. V shed 4 bases and J shed 14 bases, with 14 bases lying between them. The CDR3 contains 11 residues. Germline CDR1 MDHEN, CDR2 SYDVKM. The CDR3 bases are TGTGCCAGCAGTTCGACAGGTGTAAGGACCTTC. The encoded protein is CASSSTGVRTF.

The rearrangement joins TRBV7-2 to TRBJ2-7, with 7 bases lining up with TRBD1. V lost 5 bases to trimming and J lost 3 bases; unmatched junction nucleotides: 4. The germline V gene encodes CDR1 SGHTA and CDR2 FQGNSA. CDR3 length: 13 amino acids. The chain's CDR3 is CASSHRDSYEQYF. DNA for the CDR3: TGTGCCAGCAGCCACAGGGACAGCTACGAGCAGTACTTC. Looking up the rest from reference TRBV7-2 and TRBJ2-7 gives the full variable domain: GAGVSQSPSNKVTEKGKDVELRCDPISGHTALYWYRQSLGQGLEFLIYFQGNSAPDKSGLPSDRFSAERTGGSVSTLTIQRTQQEDSAVYLCASSHRDSYEQYFGPGTRLTVT.

The CDR3, as DNA: TGTGCCAGCAGCTTGCTTCAGGGGACGAACACTGAAGCTTTCTTT. Translating it yields CASSLLQGTNTEAFF. This rearrangement joins TRBV5-8 to TRBJ1-1; a possible D gene is TRBD1 (6 bases). Germline V lookup: CDR1 SGHTS, CDR2 YDEGEE. The length of the CDR3 is 15 residues. Trimming pared 1 base from V and 1 base from J, leaving 11 bases between.

The V and J genes are TRBV19 and TRBJ2-7; D might be TRBD1 (5 bases). The CDR3 runs 14 residues. V gave up 5 bases and J gave up 5 bases, with 16 bases separating them. CDR1 and CDR2 (germline): LNHDA, SQIVND (reference sequence). CDR3 amino acids: CASSLRWGRDEQYF. The CDR3 nucleotides read TGTGCCAGTAGTCTCCGATGGGGCAGGGACGAGCAGTACTTC.

V gene TRBV11-3 combines with J gene TRBJ1-1; D is unclear. Deletions cut 5 bases from V and 11 bases from J, with 18 bases between. CDR1 and CDR2 (germline): SGHNT, YENEEA. The length of the CDR3 is 13 residues. CDR3 sequence (DNA): TGTGCCAGCAGCCCTTCCGGGTCTCAAAGGGCTTTCTTT. Translating it yields CASSPSGSQRAFF.

A few counts support this clone. The chain carries TRBV6-1 and TRBJ1-3; D gene uncertain. Germline V gene lookup returns CDR1 MNHNS and CDR2 SASEGT. The CDR3 has 14 residues. The germline V and J ends were trimmed by 2 bases and 6 bases, with 11 bases remaining between them. CDR3: CASSESVGLNTIYF. The CDR3 bases are TGTGCCAGCAGTGAATCGGTGGGCCTAAACACCATATATTTT.

The chain employs TRBV14 and TRBJ1-1, with a weak D call TRBD1 (5 bases). V was pared by 4 bases and J by 2 bases, with 17 bases between. The CDR3 has 16 amino acids. Germline V gene data show CDR1 as SGHDN and CDR2 as FVKESK. The CDR3 DNA reads TGTGCCAGCAGCCCCGACATCCTCTGGGGCAACACTGAAGCTTTCTTT. This codes for CASSPDILWGNTEAFF. Using reference TRBV14 and TRBJ1-1 for the parts outside the CDR3, the full variable domain is EAGVTQFPSHSVIEKGQTVTLRCDPISGHDNLYWYRRVMGKEIKFLLHFVKESKQDESGMPNNRFLAERTGGTYSTLKVQPAELEDSGVYFCASSPDILWGNTEAFFGQGTRLTVV.

This chain links TRBV27 with TRBJ1-6; weak D call: TRBD1 (6 bases). The CDR3 loop spans 14 amino acids. Germline loops: CDR1 MNHEY, CDR2 SMNVEV (reference sequence). V dropped 4 bases and J dropped 7 bases, with 11 bases sitting between them. CDR3 residues: CASSSFQGNSPLHF. In nucleotides, the CDR3 is TGTGCCAGCAGTTCATTTCAGGGGAATTCACCCCTCCACTTT.

This clone was seen once. This chain connects TRBV5-6 to TRBJ2-3; tentatively, D is TRBD1 (6 bases). Germline V gene lookup returns CDR1 SGHDT and CDR2 YYEEEE. Between the trimmed V and J ends, which lost 0 bases and 4 bases, there was a span of 9 bases. The CDR3 is made up of 14 amino acids. The CDR3 DNA reads as TGTGCCAGCAGCTTGGCACAGGGATCAGATACGCAGTATTTT. It yields the protein CASSLAQGSDTQYF.

This clone showed up just once. The rearrangement joins TRBV11-3 to TRBJ2-5, with 9 bases identical to TRBD1. Germline V CDR1 and CDR2: SGHNT, YENEEA. V dropped 5 bases and J dropped 2; count of bases not matched to a gene: 9. The CDR3 is 16 amino acids. The CDR3 DNA is TGTGCCAGCAGCCTGGGACAGGGTGACTGGCAAGAGACCCAGTACTTC. This codes for CASSLGQGDWQETQYF.

The chain links TRBV7-2 to TRBJ2-1; 9 bases agree with TRBD2. V trimming: 3 bases; J trimming: 4 bases; junction bases outside the gene matches: 1. The CDR3 contains 14 residues. The germline gives CDR1 SGHTA, CDR2 FQGNSA. DNA of the CDR3: TGTGCCAGCAGCTTCGCGGGGGGGTACAATGAGCAGTTCTTC. It translates to CASSFAGGYNEQFF.

The chain combines TRBV5-1 with TRBJ2-7; perhaps TRBD1 as D (8 bases). Trimming left V 2 bases short and J 0 bases short, with 12 bases between. This CDR3 spans 15 amino acids. The germline CDR1 and CDR2 sequences are SGHRS and YFSETQ. The CDR3 loop is CASSLQGGNSYEQYF. The CDR3 DNA reads TGCGCCAGCAGCTTACAGGGGGGGAACTCCTACGAGCAGTACTTC. The full variable domain, completed using reference TRBV5-1 and TRBJ2-7, is KAGVTQTPRYLIKTRGQQVTLSCSPISGHRSVSWYQQTPGQGLQFLFEYFSETQRNKGNFPGRFSGRQFSNSRSEMNVSTLELGDSALYLCASSLQGGNSYEQYFGPGTRLTVT.

The rearrangement links TRBV19 to TRBJ1-5, with D unclear. V lost 0 bases and J 9 bases, leaving 12 bases between the germline ends. In germline, CDR1 is LNHDA, CDR2 SQIVND (reference sequence). This CDR3 spans 14 amino acids. In DNA form, the CDR3 reads TGTGCCAGTAGTATAGACCCCGGGGTTGGGCCCCAGCATTTT. Residues: CASSIDPGVGPQHF. The variable domain in full, with the rest retrieved from reference TRBV19 and TRBJ1-5, is DGGITQSPKYLFRKEGQNVTLSCEQNLNHDAMYWYRQDPGQGLRLIYYSQIVNDFQKGDIAEGYSVSREKKESFPLTVTSAQKNPTAFYLCASSIDPGVGPQHFGDGTRLSIL.

The chain employs TRBV9 and TRBJ1-6; 7 bases map to TRBD1. Germline-derived CDR1 and CDR2 are SGDLS and YYNGEE. Trimming took 3 bases from V and 7 from J; bases not matched to a gene: 10. CDR3 length: 16 amino acids. DNA for the CDR3: TGTGCCAGCAGCGCCTCCCTCGGGACAGAAAATTCACCCCTCCACTTT. This codes for CASSASLGTENSPLHF.

A single count supports this clone. The rearrangement links TRBV28 to TRBJ1-3; a weak D match, TRBD1 (6 bases). Germline V lookup: CDR1 MDHEN, CDR2 SYDVKM. Between the trimmed V and J ends, which lost 2 bases and 7 bases, there was a span of 12 bases. The length of the CDR3 is 14 residues. CDR3 amino acids: CASSLHRVGNTIYF. The CDR3 DNA reads as TGTGCCAGCAGTTTACACAGGGTGGGGAACACCATATATTTT.

V is TRBV7-2 and J is TRBJ2-7, with 8 bases matching TRBD2. CDR3 length: 16 amino acids. CDR1 and CDR2 (germline): SGHTA, FQGNSA. The V gene end was trimmed by 2 bases and the J gene end by 3 bases; junction bases not matched to a gene: 9. The CDR3, as DNA: TGTGCCAGCAGCTTACGGGGGGGGCCAGCCCTCTACGAGCAGTACTTC. Protein: CASSLRGGPALYEQYF. Based on the CDR3 plus reference TRBV7-2 and TRBJ2-7, the full variable domain is GAGVSQSPSNKVTEKGKDVELRCDPISGHTALYWYRQSLGQGLEFLIYFQGNSAPDKSGLPSDRFSAERTGGSVSTLTIQRTQQEDSAVYLCASSLRGGPALYEQYFGPGTRLTVT.

The CDR3 coding sequence is TGCGCCAGCAGCCAAGATCTTAGGAGCGGGGGGGGGCATGAGCAGTTCTTC. Protein: CASSQDLRSGGGHEQFF. The chain combines TRBV4-3 with TRBJ2-1; 10 nucleotides line up with TRBD2. The trim removed 0 bases at V and 8 bases at J, leaving 10 bases unmatched. The CDR3 is 17 amino acids. CDR1 and CDR2 (germline): LGHNA, YSLEER.

The chain employs TRBV5-1 and TRBJ1-1, with 8 positions matching TRBD1. CDR1 is SGHRS, CDR2 YFSETQ, per germline. V was pared by 3 bases and J by 5 bases, with 12 bases of the junction left unmatched. The CDR3 extends over 16 amino acids. The DNA of the CDR3 is TGCGCCAGCAGCTATACCACTCAGGGGGCGAAGACTGAAGCTTTCTTT. This sequence encodes CASSYTTQGAKTEAFF.

The J gene is TRBJ2-1, the V gene TRBV5-1; 8 bases agree with TRBD1. The V segment lost 3 bases and the J segment 5 bases; nucleotides outside the gene matches: 4. Germline V gene data show CDR1 as SGHRS and CDR2 as YFSETQ. The CDR3 runs 14 residues. CDR3 region: CASSWSGQDNEQFF. The DNA for the CDR3 is TGCGCCAGCAGCTGGTCGGGACAGGACAATGAGCAGTTCTTC.

The V and J genes are TRBV5-1 and TRBJ2-1; D unclear. V was clipped by 7 bases and J by 0 bases, with 5 bases between them. The CDR3 is 12 amino acids. Germline lookup yields CDR1 SGHRS and CDR2 YFSETQ. The CDR3 here is CASEDSYNEQFF. The CDR3 DNA reads TGCGCCAGCGAGGACTCCTACAATGAGCAGTTCTTC.

The chain employs TRBV19 and TRBJ2-2, with 16 bases matching TRBD2. CDR3 length: 18 amino acids. With 7 bases clipped from V and 4 bases from J, the junction kept 9 bases outside the gene matches. The germline CDR1 and CDR2 sequences are LNHDA and SQIVND (reference sequence). This CDR3 is CASTRGLAGGRGTGELFF. The CDR3 DNA follows: TGTGCCAGTACCCGGGGACTAGCGGGGGGGCGGGGCACCGGGGAGCTGTTTTTT. Complete variable domain (other parts from reference TRBV19 and TRBJ2-2): DGGITQSPKYLFRKEGQNVTLSCEQNLNHDAMYWYRQDPGQGLRLIYYSQIVNDFQKGDIAEGYSVSREKKESFPLTVTSAQKNPTAFYLCASTRGLAGGRGTGELFFGEGSRLTVL.

The DNA for the CDR3 is TGCAGCGTTGTAAGGAGGACTAGCGGGGGGGATGACAATGAGCAGTTCTTC. As protein: CSVVRRTSGGDDNEQFF. The chain carries TRBV29-1 and TRBJ2-1, with 15 bases fitting TRBD2. The CDR3 runs to 17 residues. Trimming at V came to 4 bases and at J to 5 bases, leaving 9 bases not matched to a gene. From germline, CDR1 is SQVTM and CDR2 ANQGSEA.

The chain links TRBV5-8 to TRBJ1-2; D is uncertain. The CDR3 spans 14 residues. Germline V lookup: CDR1 SGHTS, CDR2 YDEGEE. The germline V and J ends were trimmed by 2 bases and 1 base, with 9 bases remaining between them. The CDR3: CASSLPGSNYGYTF. The CDR3 nucleotides read TGTGCCAGCAGCTTACCCGGGAGTAACTATGGCTACACCTTC.

The chain uses TRBV4-3 and TRBJ2-3, with a weak D call TRBD1 (5 bases). Trimming took 0 bases from V and 6 from J, leaving 10 bases between them. The germline V gene has CDR1 LGHNA and CDR2 YSLEER. This CDR3 has 14 amino acids. The CDR3 DNA sequence: TGCGCCAGCAGCCAAGATAGGGGTGCCGATACGCAGTATTTT. Residues: CASSQDRGADTQYF.

The chain couples TRBV6-6 to TRBJ2-1; TRBD2 agrees at 8 bases. J lost 7 bases, V lost 3 bases, and 8 bases had no gene match. This CDR3 comprises 15 residues. Looked up from germline, CDR1 is MNHNY and CDR2 is SVGAGI (reference sequence). The CDR3 DNA sequence: TGTGCCAGCAGTTATGGTGGAGCGGGGGCAAATGAGCAGTTCTTC. This encodes CASSYGGAGANEQFF.